This T cell receptor (beta chain) is from a study of blood T cell repertoires in COVID-19. In the original analysis: Counts of nucleated cells, estimated from reference gene primer amplification, were obtained. Assay used: immunoSEQ multiplex PCR; TCRdb lists only in-frame clones, some missing. V and J calls plus clone size are reproduced from that table; the DNA served to infer D and trimming. The table lists around 160,000 clones, roughly 90% of them singletons, with 1.2% in the top ten. This study enrolled people aged roughly 18 to 89 from 24 US geographic areas. Membership in each cohort depended on participant-reported clinical history. The TCR sequence derives from a young woman with acute COVID-19. Sequencing was performed on PBMCs or T cells enriched from blood (not recorded which).

CDR3 in amino acids: CASSLGLAGSTDTQYF. As DNA, the CDR3 is TGTGCCAGCAGCTTAGGACTAGCGGGCAGCACAGATACGCAGTATTTT. The rearrangement joins TRBV11-1 to TRBJ2-3, with TRBD2 identical over 10 bases. With V trimmed by 1 base and J by 0 bases, 1 base remained unmatched. This CDR3 has 16 amino acids. CDR1 and CDR2 (germline): SGHAT, FQDESV (reference sequence).